This entry lists 24 T cell receptor beta chains sequenced from one sample in a study of shared clonotypes between healthy human individuals. Sequencing used immunoSEQ multiplex PCR; TCRdb keeps in-frame clones, though not all of them. The sample contains millions of clones, approximately 95% of which appear only once. The sample taken for sequencing was naive CD4+ T cells sorted from blood. Specified subset: CD45RA+ positively selected. The receptors derive from a man aged 18 to 30 in good health.

This clone has just one count. At the DNA level, this CDR3 is encoded by other sequences in the same sample as well. This rearrangement joins TRBV5-1 to TRBJ1-2; D remains ambiguous. Looked up from germline, CDR1 is SGHRS and CDR2 is YFSETQ. V was trimmed by 0 bases and J by 8 bases, leaving 11 bases between them. The CDR3 contains 13 residues. The CDR3 sequence is CASSLGQGRGYTF. The CDR3 DNA sequence: TGCGCCAGCAGCTTGGGCCAAGGGCGAGGCTACACCTTC.

The V gene is TRBV30, the J gene TRBJ2-5, with D unresolved. The CDR3 runs 12 residues. Looked up from germline, CDR1 is GTSNPN and CDR2 is SVGIG (reference sequence). Trimming removed 6 bases from V and 0 bases from J, with 8 bases in between. The CDR3 DNA follows: TGTGCCTGTGGGCGAGACCAAGAGACCCAGTACTTC. This gives the protein CACGRDQETQYF.

V and J are TRBV6-1 and TRBJ2-1; 10 positions agree with TRBD2. The ends lost 5 bases at V and 9 bases at J; junction bases unmatched: 4. This CDR3 spans 13 amino acids. The germline gives CDR1 MNHNS, CDR2 SASEGT. CDR3: CASSFLAGAEQFF. The CDR3 DNA follows: TGTGCCAGCAGTTTTCTAGCGGGAGCTGAGCAGTTCTTC.

This chain's CDR3 is CAIQGGNTGELFF. The CDR3 DNA is TGTGCCATACAGGGTGGGAACACCGGGGAGCTGTTTTTT. This chain uses TRBV10-3 with TRBJ2-2; perhaps TRBD1 as D (6 bases). This CDR3 region has 13 residues. V shed 9 bases and J shed 1 base, with 9 bases lying between them. Germline CDR1 is ENHRY and CDR2 is SYGVKD.

Here the CDR3 reads CASSQRWEAGDLPRQTQYF. CDR3 coding DNA: TGTGCCAGCAGCCAAAGATGGGAAGCGGGGGACCTCCCGAGACAGACCCAGTACTTC. The chain employs TRBV4-2 and TRBJ2-5; 8 bases agree with TRBD2. Germline-derived CDR1 and CDR2 are LGHNA and YNFKEQ. Trimming removed 2 bases from V and 6 bases from J; junction bases left unmatched: 20. The CDR3 has 19 amino acids.

The chain is built from TRBV19 and TRBJ1-2, with 7 bases fitting TRBD1. The CDR3 has 15 residues. Losses at the gene ends were 2 bases for V and 3 bases for J; bases not matched to a gene: 6. Germline V gene sequence: CDR1 LNHDA, CDR2 SQIVND (reference sequence). The DNA for the CDR3 is TGTGCCAGTAGTATAAAACAGGGGATTGACTATGGCTACACCTTC. Its protein is CASSIKQGIDYGYTF. The whole variable domain, filled in from reference TRBV19 and TRBJ1-2, reads DGGITQSPKYLFRKEGQNVTLSCEQNLNHDAMYWYRQDPGQGLRLIYYSQIVNDFQKGDIAEGYSVSREKKESFPLTVTSAQKNPTAFYLCASSIKQGIDYGYTFGSGTRLTVV.

The chain uses TRBV28 and TRBJ2-5; TRBD2 is a possible D gene (7 bases). The germline CDR1 and CDR2 sequences are MDHEN and SYDVKM. Trimming shortened V by 3 bases and J by 2 bases, and 10 bases separated the two germline ends. The CDR3 sequence is 14 residues long. CDR3 sequence reads: CASSLGGQQETQYF. The DNA of the CDR3 is TGTGCCAGCAGTTTGGGGGGGCAGCAAGAGACCCAGTACTTC.

This chain uses TRBV5-1 with TRBJ2-7; the D gene is possibly TRBD1 (6 bases). Germline values: CDR1 SGHRS, CDR2 YFSETQ. The CDR3 has 14 amino acids. V was cut by 0 bases and J by 7 bases, with 14 bases left in between. The CDR3 sequence: CASSLEGQLGEQYF. DNA for the CDR3: TGCGCCAGCAGCTTGGAAGGACAGCTGGGGGAGCAGTACTTC.

The chain uses TRBV7-2 and TRBJ2-5; 12 bases agree with TRBD2. CDR1 is SGHTA and CDR2 is FQGNSA in the germline V gene. This CDR3 is 14 amino acids long. J was trimmed by 4 bases and V by 5 bases; bases with no gene match: 2. The CDR3 coding sequence is TGTGCCAGCAGCGGACTAGCGGGACGAGAGACCCAGTACTTC. Translated: CASSGLAGRETQYF.

The chain has TRBV5-4 and TRBJ2-7; D gene unclear. This CDR3 contains 18 residues. Trimming removed 1 base at V and 0 bases at J, with 20 bases between. CDR1 and CDR2 (germline): SGHNT, YYREEE (reference sequence). The CDR3 reads CASSLKIGRQSSSYEQYF. The CDR3 DNA sequence: TGTGCCAGCAGCTTGAAGATTGGCCGGCAGTCGAGCTCCTACGAGCAGTACTTC.

V usage is TRBV18 and J usage is TRBJ1-6; 8 positions match TRBD1. Looked up from germline, CDR1 is KGHSH and CDR2 is LQKENI. The CDR3 length is 14 residues. The V segment lost 3 bases and the J segment 6 bases; nucleotides outside the gene matches: 1. This chain's CDR3 is CASSPTGANSPLHF. CDR3 DNA sequence: TGTGCCAGCTCACCGACAGGGGCTAATTCACCCCTCCACTTT.

The chain joins TRBV11-2 to TRBJ1-5; D not resolved. The V end lost 1 base, the J end lost 7 bases, and 8 bases lay between the germline ends. Germline V gene sequence: CDR1 SGHAT, CDR2 FQNNGV. CDR3 length equals 13 residues. This chain's CDR3 is CASSLVSGQPQHF. The CDR3 nucleotides are TGTGCCAGCAGCTTAGTGTCGGGGCAGCCCCAGCATTTT.

The genes are TRBV2 and TRBJ2-3; D is perhaps TRBD2 (6 bases). The V and J ends lost 0 bases and 1 base respectively, with 11 bases between them. Looked up from germline, CDR1 is SNHLY and CDR2 is FYNNEI. The CDR3 extends over 16 amino acids. The CDR3 loop is CASSEAVGGGTDTQYF. The CDR3 DNA reads as TGTGCCAGCAGTGAAGCGGTGGGGGGAGGCACAGATACGCAGTATTTT.

Notes on this clone: This sample also contains other DNA sequences that code for the same CDR3. The chain has TRBV5-1 and TRBJ2-7; 7 bases agree with TRBD1. With 0 bases clipped from V and 0 bases from J, the junction kept 0 bases outside the gene matches. Germline V gene data show CDR1 as SGHRS and CDR2 as YFSETQ. The CDR3 extends over 14 amino acids. The CDR3 reads CASSLDRGSYEQYF. The CDR3 nucleotides read TGCGCCAGCAGCTTGGACAGGGGCTCCTACGAGCAGTACTTC.

V gene TRBV5-1 combines with J gene TRBJ2-7; 8 positions agree with TRBD2. The CDR3 contains 14 residues. Germline V gene lookup returns CDR1 SGHRS and CDR2 YFSETQ. Unmatched junction bases numbered 12, after V lost 4 bases and J lost 9 bases. CDR3 residues: CASSRLSGGRAQYF. The CDR3 DNA sequence: TGCGCCAGCAGCAGACTAAGCGGGGGTCGGGCGCAGTACTTC.

This clone was detected many times. This rearrangement joins TRBV5-1 to TRBJ1-2; 8 nucleotides align to TRBD1. This CDR3 region has 14 residues. The germline V gene encodes CDR1 SGHRS and CDR2 YFSETQ. V dropped 4 bases and J dropped 4; count of bases not matched to a gene: 6. The DNA for the CDR3 is TGCGCCAGCAGCGCGGACAGGGTTAGCTATGGCTACACCTTC. Translating gives CASSADRVSYGYTF.

This chain uses TRBV20-1 with TRBJ1-5, with 7 bases fitting TRBD1. The CDR3 sequence is 11 residues long. In germline, CDR1 is DFQATT, CDR2 SNEGSKA (reference sequence). The junction had 9 bases not matched to a gene; V was cut back by 3 bases and J by 16 bases. DNA for the CDR3: TGCAGTGCTAGGCTGCGGGACAGTTTACATTTT. Protein sequence: CSARLRDSLHF.

Regarding this clone: A much bigger clone sits one base away, suggesting this may be a read error. This chain joins TRBV5-6 and TRBJ2-2; D call uncertain. V lost 0 bases to trimming and J lost 3 bases, with 9 bases between them. The CDR3 runs to 15 residues. The germline gives CDR1 SGHDT, CDR2 YYEEEE. For the CDR3, the DNA is TGTGCCAGCAGCTTGGACGCGCAGTACACCGGGGAGCTGTTTTTT. Translated: CASSLDAQYTGELFF.

The CDR3 DNA sequence: TGCGCCAGCAGTGATTGGGCGGGGGGGACCTACGAGCAGTACTTC. This gives the protein CASSDWAGGTYEQYF. The chain joins TRBV10-2 to TRBJ2-7; 9 bases fit TRBD2. V lost 3 bases to trimming and J lost 2 bases; unmatched junction nucleotides: 5. Germline CDR1 reads WSHSY; CDR2 reads SAAADI. The length of the CDR3 is 15 residues.

This clone showed up just once. The V call is TRBV19, the J call TRBJ1-6; 11 bases are shared with TRBD1. CDR1 is LNHDA, CDR2 SQIVND, per germline (reference sequence). The CDR3 has 15 amino acids. The junction had 9 bases not matched to a gene; V was cut back by 7 bases and J by 10 bases. The CDR3 DNA is TGTGCCAGTAAAACCGGGACAGGGGGAGGGTCACCCCTCCACTTT. Translated, it gives CASKTGTGGGSPLHF.

The chain has TRBV9 and TRBJ1-5; D remains ambiguous. The germline gives CDR1 SGDLS, CDR2 YYNGEE. Trimming pared 3 bases from V and 5 bases from J, leaving 9 bases between. The CDR3 is made up of 13 amino acids. The CDR3, as DNA: TGTGCCAGCAGCGCGGACGGATATCAGCCCCAGCATTTT. This codes for CASSADGYQPQHF.

This chain links TRBV7-9 with TRBJ1-2; possibly TRBD1 for D (6 bases). Germline values: CDR1 SEHNR, CDR2 FQNEAQ (reference sequence). The CDR3 is 14 residues long. V was shortened by 8 bases and J by 5 bases, with 18 bases between the two germline ends. CDR3 bases: TGTGCCAGCTCCCTGGGGGCGCAGGAATATGGCTACACCTTC. It specifies CASSLGAQEYGYTF. The entire variable domain, with the rest obtained from reference TRBV7-9 and TRBJ1-2, is as follows: DTGVSQNPRHKITKRGQNVTFRCDPISEHNRLYWYRQTLGQGPEFLTYFQNEAQLEKSRLLSDRFSAERPKGSFSTLEIQRTEQGDSAMYLCASSLGAQEYGYTFGSGTRLTVV.

The chain is built from TRBV30 and TRBJ1-1; 7 bases are shared with TRBD1. The CDR3 totals 15 residues. The germline CDR1 and CDR2 sequences are GTSNPN and SVGIG (reference sequence). Trimming at V came to 2 bases and at J to 0 bases, leaving 6 bases not matched to a gene. This CDR3 is CAWSPLGGLNTEAFF. The CDR3 DNA reads as TGTGCCTGGAGTCCTCTAGGGGGCCTGAACACTGAAGCTTTCTTT.

This clone has just one count. The rearrangement links TRBV6-5 to TRBJ2-7; D may match TRBD1 or TRBD2 (5 bases each). Germline-derived CDR1 and CDR2 are MNHEY and SVGAGI. The CDR3 runs 14 residues. The CDR3 here is CASRGAGYSHEQYF. DNA of the CDR3: TGTGCTTCCAGAGGGGCAGGGTATTCCCACGAGCAGTACTTC.